The rows below give T cell receptor beta chains drawn from one sample of a study of shared T cell receptors in the human thymus. Method: immunoSEQ multiplex PCR; TCRdb's copy keeps in-frame clones and lacks some. The sample has about 660,000 clones, roughly 90% seen once. The sample also formed part of further work on human thymus T cells.

Sequencing was carried out using thymocytes. Receptors originate from a boy younger than two with a congenital heart defect. Each CDR3 is given with its conserved first and last residue. The order of the fields is J gene, D gene, V gene, clone size, CDR3 DNA, CDR3 protein. D genes are given only for firm matches. A row's size may be missing; if present it is once, few, many or a size class.

TRBJ1-2	NA	TRBV4-3	NA	TGCGCCAGCAGCCAAGACCAACCAGGGGAAAACTATGGCTACACCTTC	CASSQDQPGENYGYTF
TRBJ1-4	TRBD1	TRBV5-6	NA	TGTGCCAGCAGCTGGGGACAGGGTAGGGCTAATGAAAAACTGTTTTTT	CASSWGQGRANEKLFF
TRBJ2-7	NA	TRBV12-2	NA	TGTGCAAGTCGCTTAGTGCCTAGCTGCTCCTACGAGCAGTACTTC	CASRLVPSCSYEQYF
TRBJ2-3	NA	TRBV5-1	NA	TGCGCCAGCAGCTCCCCTACGAAGGGGGGGATCACAGATACGCAGTATTTT	CASSSPTKGGITDTQYF
TRBJ2-1	TRBD2	TRBV14	NA	TGTGCCAGCGCGACGGGGGAGGGCCACAATGAGCAGTTCTTC	CASATGEGHNEQFF
TRBJ2-2	NA	TRBV28	NA	TGTGCCAGCAGTCCTCACCCCGGGACTCCCACCGGGGAGCTGTTTTTT	CASSPHPGTPTGELFF
TRBJ2-1	TRBD1	TRBV5-8	NA	TGTGCCAGCAGCTTGGGGGACAGGGGAGAAACGGTAATGGGGCAGTTCTTC	CASSLGDRGETVMGQFF
TRBJ2-7	TRBD2	TRBV4-1	NA	TGCGCCAGCAGCCAAGTGACTAGCGGGAGGGCATGCGAGCAGTACTTC	CASSQVTSGRACEQYF
TRBJ2-7	NA	TRBV5-4	NA	TGTGCCAGCAGCTTGGGCCTTGGAGCCTCGGAGGGGGAGCAGTACTTC	CASSLGLGASEGEQYF
TRBJ2-2	TRBD2	TRBV5-6	NA	TGTGCCAGCAGCCCAACTCCCGGGACTAGTCGTGCCGGGGAGCTGTTTTTT	CASSPTPGTSRAGELFF
TRBJ2-2	TRBD2	TRBV27	NA	TGTGCCAGCAGTCCGTCTAGCGGGAGGACCGCGAACACCGGGGAGCTGTTTTTT	CASSPSSGRTANTGELFF
TRBJ2-5	TRBD2	TRBV29-1	NA	TGCAGCGTTGATTACGGCGGGAGGACCCAGGGCCAGTACTTC	CSVDYGGRTQGQYF
TRBJ1-2	NA	TRBV7-8	NA	TGTGCCAGCAGCCGGGGAGAATTCTATGGCTACACCTTC	CASSRGEFYGYTF
TRBJ1-1	TRBD1	TRBV9	few	TGTGCCAGCAGCGTAGAGGCCGGGACAGAAAACACTGAAGCTTTCTTT	CASSVEAGTENTEAFF
TRBJ2-4	TRBD1	TRBV5-6	NA	TGTGCCAGCAGCAAAAGCCGGACAGGGCATATGGCCAAAAACATTCAGTACTTC	CASSKSRTGHMAKNIQYF
TRBJ2-1	TRBD2	TRBV5-1	NA	TGCGCCAGCAGCAATCTAGCGGGAGGCGGCGATGAGCAGTTCTTC	CASSNLAGGGDEQFF
TRBJ1-1	TRBD1	TRBV5-5	NA	TGTGCCAGCAGCTTAGGACAGGGTGGGGTTGAAGCTTTCTTT	CASSLGQGGVEAFF
TRBJ2-7	TRBD1	TRBV12-5	NA	TGTGCTAGTGGTTTGGACTCGGGACAGGGGTACGAGCAGTACTTC	CASGLDSGQGYEQYF
TRBJ2-7	NA	TRBV2	NA	TGTGCCAGCAGTGAAGAAGTGGCGGCCTACTCCTACGAGCAGTACTTC	CASSEEVAAYSYEQYF
TRBJ1-5	NA	TRBV6-1	NA	TGTGCCAGCAGTGGGGGATGGGGGACGTCAGGGGACAATCAGCCCCAGCATTTT	CASSGGWGTSGDNQPQHF
TRBJ2-3	NA	TRBV14	NA	TGTGCCAGCAGCCAAGACCGCGTGTATACGCAGTATTTT	CASSQDRVYTQYF
TRBJ2-2	TRBD2	TRBV4-3	NA	TGCGCCAGCAGCCACTCCGTGGGGGGGGTAGCGGGAGCGAACACCGGGGAGCTGTTTTTT	CASSHSVGGVAGANTGELFF
TRBJ2-5	NA	TRBV7-9	NA	TGTGCCAGCAGCTGTCCAGCGGTAGTAGAGACCCAGTACTTC	CASSCPAVVETQYF
TRBJ2-7	NA	TRBV23-1	NA	TGCGCCAGCAGTCGTCCCGCTAGCTTCTGGACCTACGAGCAGTACTTC	CASSRPASFWTYEQYF
TRBJ2-1	TRBD2	TRBV4-2	NA	TGTGCCAGCAGCCTCACACTAGCGGGAGGATCTAATGAGCAGTTCTTC	CASSLTLAGGSNEQFF
TRBJ2-6	TRBD1	TRBV4-1	few	TGCGCCAGCAGCCAAGCAGGGGGCTCTGGGGCCAACGTCCTGACTTTC	CASSQAGGSGANVLTF
TRBJ2-2	TRBD2	TRBV15	NA	TGTGCCACCAGCAGAAAGCGGGAGTACACCGGGGAGCTGTTTTTT	CATSRKREYTGELFF
TRBJ1-3	TRBD1	TRBV9	NA	TGTGCCAGCAGCGTAAGGGACAGGAGGAGCTCTGGAAACACCATATATTTT	CASSVRDRRSSGNTIYF
TRBJ2-7	TRBD2	TRBV7-2	NA	TGTGCCAGCAGCTTATACCAGCGGGAGCTCAACGAGCAGTACTTC	CASSLYQRELNEQYF
TRBJ1-4	NA	TRBV14	NA	TGTGCCAGCAGCCAGGAAACAGGGATCGGGACACTGTTTTTT	CASSQETGIGTLFF
TRBJ2-5	TRBD1	TRBV28	NA	TGTGCCAGCAGTCCGGGCGGGACAGGCCAAGAGACCCAGTACTTC	CASSPGGTGQETQYF
TRBJ1-5	TRBD1	TRBV7-8	NA	TGTGCCAGCAGCTGGGGACAGGGGGAGGGGTATAGCAATCAGCCCCAGCATTTT	CASSWGQGEGYSNQPQHF
TRBJ2-3	NA	TRBV5-1	NA	TGCGCCAGCAGCTGGACGGGCAGGGGTAGTTCAGATACGCAGTATTTT	CASSWTGRGSSDTQYF
TRBJ2-7	NA	TRBV28	NA	TGTGCCAGCAGTTTGCGACACCACAGGGCAGAGCAGTACTTC	CASSLRHHRAEQYF
TRBJ2-3	TRBD2	TRBV9	NA	TGTGCCAGCAGCGTAGCTGGGGAGCGGGAGATTGACACAGATACGCAGTATTTT	CASSVAGEREIDTDTQYF
TRBJ2-3	TRBD2	TRBV4-1	NA	TGCGCCAGCAGCCAAGAGGCAGGGCGGGAGAAAGAGCGAGATACGCAGTATTTT	CASSQEAGREKERDTQYF
TRBJ1-6	NA	TRBV18	NA	TGTGCCAGCTCACAACAGACAAATTCACCCCTCCACTTT	CASSQQTNSPLHF
TRBJ2-3	TRBD1	TRBV19	NA	TGTGCCAGTAGTGTCAGGGGGCCCGGGCCGCAAAGAGATACGCAGTATTTT	CASSVRGPGPQRDTQYF
TRBJ1-2	NA	TRBV5-6	NA	TGTGCCAGCAGCTTGACAGGTGCCTATGGCTACACCTTC	CASSLTGAYGYTF
TRBJ2-5	TRBD1	TRBV6-1	NA	TGTGCCAGCAGTGATCGGACAGGGGGGGAGACCCAGTACTTC	CASSDRTGGETQYF
TRBJ2-5	TRBD2	TRBV14	NA	TGTGCCAGCAGCCAAGTAAGAGGGACTAGCGTTGAACAAGAGACCCAGTACTTC	CASSQVRGTSVEQETQYF
TRBJ2-5	TRBD2	TRBV28	NA	TGTGCCAGCAGCCGCGGACTAGCGAGAGAGACCCAGTACTTC	CASSRGLARETQYF
TRBJ2-7	NA	TRBV7-2	NA	TGTGCCAGCAGCCCATCTTGGCCCTACGAGCAGTACTTC	CASSPSWPYEQYF
TRBJ1-2	NA	TRBV4-3	NA	TGCGCCAGCAGCCAAGGTCCGGGAGGCAGGACCAATGGCTACACCTTC	CASSQGPGGRTNGYTF
TRBJ2-7	NA	TRBV11-2	once	TGTGCCAGCAGCTTGCGGGGAAGCCTTTACGAGCAGTACTTC	CASSLRGSLYEQYF
TRBJ2-7	TRBD2	TRBV7-2	NA	TGTGCCAGCAGCCATTCGTATAGCGGGAGACCCTGCGAGCAGTACTTC	CASSHSYSGRPCEQYF
TRBJ2-2	NA	TRBV29-1	once	TGCAGCGCAGGGCCCGGTGGCGGGGAGCTGTTTTTT	CSAGPGGGELFF
TRBJ1-1	TRBD1	TRBV14	NA	TGTGCCAGCAGCAAAGGACAGGGTCGGAACACTGAAGCTTTCTTT	CASSKGQGRNTEAFF
TRBJ2-2	TRBD1	TRBV4-3	NA	TGCGCCAGCAGCCAGGGAGCCGGGACAGGGGTCGACACCGGGGAGCTGTTTTTT	CASSQGAGTGVDTGELFF